Sequencing of this T cell receptor beta chain was carried out in a study of pediatric ulcerative colitis (dated by TCRdb to the late 2010s). About the investigation overall: Pancolitis was present in six to eight ulcerative colitis patients and left-sided colitis in two, and histology consistent with ulcerative colitis was found in all of these patients. Some 10 newly diagnosed, treatment-naive pediatric ulcerative colitis patients and a handful of non-IBD control children each provided paired blood and rectal samples. By Pediatric Ulcerative Colitis Activity Index, mild disease was classified in a couple of patients, moderate disease in four and acute severe colitis in three.

During colonoscopy, one to two rectal pinch biopsies were obtained for research purposes. Before the diagnostic colonoscopy, none of the ulcerative colitis patients had been given any immunosuppressive medication. Rectal biopsies were digested with proteinase K before DNA isolation. The Wizard kit (Promega) was used to extract genomic DNA from the blood and intestinal samples. Overall study outcomes, separate from this receptor: With only four individuals, the healthy control group was small. Rectal repertoire features separated controls, mild-moderate and acute severe colitis patients; acute severe colitis showed reduced rectal diversity due to clonal expansions. For technical reasons, substantially fewer templates were yielded by the blood samples of a couple of patients, and these blood samples were excluded from blood-rectal overlap analysis. A couple of rectal CDR3 clonotypes were found in every ulcerative colitis patient but in no control. Rectal pinch biopsies may have included blood-derived T cells, especially in patients with overt colitis. Significantly higher autologous blood-rectal clonal overlap was found in ulcerative colitis patients than in controls, which suggested increased T cell trafficking to inflamed tissue. Because repertoires came from total lymphocyte DNA, patterns in rare subsets such as regulatory T cells may not be reflected.

Details on this clone: Its antigen is not yet known. No qualities accompany the bases; no much larger clone lies one base away.

Through the immunoSEQ TRB Survey service, multiplex V and J primers were used to amplify rearranged CDR3 beta regions from genomic DNA. To keep sequencing depth equal across samples, survey-level depth of up to 500,000 reads per sample was applied. Libraries were purified and pooled, and sequencing was performed on Illumina technology. The authors' pipeline ran thus. immunoSEQ online tools were used for productive clonality, sample overlap, pairwise scatters, CDR3 beta length, V/D/J gene usage and productiveness. Calculated diversity was defined as the number of unique rearrangements divided by total templates, multiplied by 100, and Shannon and Simpson indices were computed as well. Principal component analysis was performed on Z-score normalized data with the R prcomp function and the ggbiplot package. Morisita's index was used to quantify the clonal overlap between blood and rectum within each subject. Here the immuneACCESS table is served through TCRdb, limited to in-frame sequences with V and J called. Missing clones are a known gap in these copies; in checked studies unresolved V genes cover under half, and the rest lacks a known reason. V, J and clone size were drawn from that table, and D and trimming were deduced from the DNA. The sample table lists more than 40,000 clones, 78% of them with a count of one. The top ten hold less than 4.5% of the sample.

The germline V gene (reference sequence) gives CDR1 as LNHDA and CDR2 as SQIVND. V is cut by 6 bases and J by 4 bases, and the space between the germline ends is 19 bases. The cysteine opens and the phenylalanine closes a CDR3 of 16 amino acids. CDR3 DNA only is kept here, 48 bases in frame from base 1. The origin of this receptor is a girl under 18 with moderate ulcerative colitis. Material for sequencing was gut tissue. The rearrangement joined TRBV19 to TRBJ2-1, with TRBD2 tentatively as D gene (5 bases match). The DNA sequence is TGTGCCAGTAGCCCTAAGAGCGGAAACGAATACAATGAGCAGTTCTTC. This codes for CASSPKSGNEYNEQFF.